This entry lists 25 T cell receptor beta chains sequenced from one sample in a study of long-term antiretroviral therapy in people with HIV. Researchers report immunoSEQ v3.0 was run at survey level. The data were produced by immunoSEQ multiplex PCR, yet TCRdb's version contains in-frame clones alone and is incomplete. The profile shows approximately 31,000 clones, roughly nine tenths of them singletons. The sample here was unsorted PBMCs, taken 1.1 years after starting antiretroviral therapy. Source of these receptors: a man aged 18 to 29 with HIV.

This clone was seen once. The chain joins TRBV29-1 to TRBJ2-1, with D perhaps matching TRBD2 (5 bases). The V gene lost 3 bases and the J gene lost 9 bases, with 15 bases spanning the gap. The CDR3 is made up of 13 amino acids. CDR1 is SQVTM, CDR2 ANQGSEA, per germline. The CDR3 nucleotides are TGCAGCGTTGAGGGCCGACTGGGAGTTGAGCAGTTCTTC. This codes for CSVEGRLGVEQFF.

V and J are TRBV2 and TRBJ1-6; perhaps TRBD1 as D (5 bases). The length of the CDR3 is 15 residues. Per the germline V gene, CDR1 is SNHLY and CDR2 is FYNNEI. Trimming cost V 8 bases and J 3 bases, with 14 bases left between them. CDR3: CASFDSGYYNSPLHF. The DNA of the CDR3 is TGTGCCAGCTTTGACAGCGGATACTATAATTCACCCCTCCACTTT. Together with reference TRBV2 and TRBJ1-6, the CDR3 gives the full variable domain: EPEVTQTPSHQVTQMGQEVILRCVPISNHLYFYWYRQILGQKVEFLVSFYNNEISEKSEIFDDQFSVERPDGSNFTLKIRSTKLEDSAMYFCASFDSGYYNSPLHFGNGTRLTVT.

The genes are TRBV7-9 and TRBJ1-4; D might be TRBD1 (5 bases). The germline V gene has CDR1 SEHNR and CDR2 FQNEAQ (reference sequence). V dropped 5 bases and J dropped 8 bases, with 21 bases sitting between them. This CDR3 has 16 residues. CDR3 loop: CASSQNGGRVSEKLFF. The CDR3 DNA reads as TGTGCCAGCAGCCAAAATGGCGGCAGGGTTAGCGAAAAACTGTTTTTT.

V gene TRBV10-2 combines with J gene TRBJ2-3, with 9 positions matching TRBD2. This CDR3 is built from 15 residues. Trimming cost V 7 bases and J 5 bases; bases outside gene matches: 10. Per germline, CDR1 WSHSY and CDR2 SAAADI. The CDR3 region is CASNFAAGGGDTQYF. The CDR3 DNA follows: TGCGCCAGCAATTTTGCAGCGGGGGGTGGAGATACGCAGTATTTT.

This chain uses TRBV5-1 with TRBJ2-5, with 10 positions matching TRBD2. Germline V gene lookup returns CDR1 SGHRS and CDR2 YFSETQ. The CDR3 covers 16 residues. Germline trimming cut 4 bases from V and 5 bases from J; bases unmatched to any gene: 11. The CDR3 sequence: CASSARLAGPRETQYF. The CDR3 DNA sequence: TGCGCCAGCAGCGCGAGACTAGCGGGCCCCCGGGAGACCCAGTACTTC.

The chain carries TRBV2 and TRBJ2-7; 11 bases are shared with TRBD2. Per germline, CDR1 SNHLY and CDR2 FYNNEI. J lost 4 bases, V lost 5 bases, and 4 bases had no gene match. The CDR3 loop spans 14 amino acids. CDR3 protein: CASSFTSGGYEQYF. The CDR3 region has the DNA TGTGCCAGCAGTTTTACTAGCGGGGGTTACGAGCAGTACTTC.

The chain carries TRBV4-3 and TRBJ2-1; 10 positions match TRBD2. V dropped 7 bases and J dropped 6; count of bases not matched to a gene: 9. CDR3 length: 15 residues. CDR1 LGHNA and CDR2 YSLEER come from the germline V gene. For the CDR3, the DNA is TGCGCCAGCACATATGGACTAGCGGTCACCAATGAGCAGTTCTTC. Its translation: CASTYGLAVTNEQFF.

The V call is TRBV5-1, the J call TRBJ2-7; perhaps TRBD1 as D (6 bases). The ends were cut back, 3 bases at V and 1 base at J, with 8 bases in the middle. The CDR3 length is 13 residues. The germline CDR1 and CDR2 sequences are SGHRS and YFSETQ. CDR3 nucleotide sequence: TGCGCCAGCAGCTCGGACAGTTCCTACGAGCAGTACTTC. Amino acid sequence: CASSSDSSYEQYF. The complete variable domain, with remaining parts taken from reference TRBV5-1 and TRBJ2-7, reads KAGVTQTPRYLIKTRGQQVTLSCSPISGHRSVSWYQQTPGQGLQFLFEYFSETQRNKGNFPGRFSGRQFSNSRSEMNVSTLELGDSALYLCASSSDSSYEQYFGPGTRLTVT.

The chain recombines TRBV5-6 with TRBJ2-7, with 7 bases identical to TRBD1. Germline CDR1 reads SGHDT; CDR2 reads YYEEEE. The ends lost 4 bases at V and 6 bases at J; junction bases unmatched: 4. This CDR3 contains 12 residues. The CDR3, as DNA: TGTGCCAGCAGCCCATACAGGGGCGAGCAGTACTTC. Its translation: CASSPYRGEQYF. The complete variable domain, with remaining parts taken from reference TRBV5-6 and TRBJ2-7, reads DAGVTQSPTHLIKTRGQQVTLRCSPKSGHDTVSWYQQALGQGPQFIFQYYEEEERQRGNFPDRFSGHQFPNYSSELNVNALLLGDSALYLCASSPYRGEQYFGPGTRLTVT.

This clone was observed a single time. The CDR3 sequence: CASSSGTGANTGELFF. DNA for the CDR3: TGCGCCAGCAGCTCCGGGACAGGGGCGAACACCGGGGAGCTGTTTTTT. The V call is TRBV5-1, the J call TRBJ2-2; TRBD1 aligns across 10 bases. Trimming cost V 3 bases and J 0 bases; bases outside gene matches: 2. Germline lookup yields CDR1 SGHRS and CDR2 YFSETQ. This CDR3 has 16 amino acids.

The chain uses TRBV28 and TRBJ2-6; TRBD1 aligns across 8 bases. Trimming took 6 bases from V and 0 from J; bases not matched to a gene: 4. The CDR3 has 16 residues. The germline CDR1 and CDR2 sequences are MDHEN and SYDVKM. This chain's CDR3 is CASRTGADSGANVLTF. In DNA form, the CDR3 reads TGTGCCAGCAGGACAGGGGCCGACTCTGGGGCCAACGTCCTGACTTTC.

V is TRBV27 and J is TRBJ2-7; 7 bases align to TRBD2. V shed 0 bases, J shed 0 bases, and the junction held 5 bases outside the gene matches. Germline CDR1 reads MNHEY; CDR2 reads SMNVEV (reference sequence). This CDR3 region has 16 residues. Written as DNA, the CDR3 is TGTGCCAGCAGTTTATCGACAGCGGGGATCTCCTACGAGCAGTACTTC. Amino acids: CASSLSTAGISYEQYF.

This clone was detected only once. This chain uses TRBV2 with TRBJ2-3, with 7 bases aligning to TRBD2. The J segment lost 0 bases and the V segment lost 5 bases, leaving 5 bases of the junction unmatched. The CDR3 runs 15 residues. From germline, CDR1 is SNHLY and CDR2 FYNNEI. The CDR3 loop is CASSPSSGSTDTQYF. In DNA, the CDR3 is TGTGCCAGCAGTCCATCTAGCGGAAGCACAGATACGCAGTATTTT.

The rearrangement joins TRBV7-8 to TRBJ2-1; the match to TRBD1 covers 7 bases. There are 16 residues in the CDR3. The germline CDR1 and CDR2 sequences are SGHVS and FQNEAQ. V shed 0 bases and J 0 bases; nucleotides not matched to a gene: 2. CDR3 nucleotide sequence: TGTGCCAGCAGCTTAGCCAGGGGGAGCTCCTACAATGAGCAGTTCTTC. Translating it yields CASSLARGSSYNEQFF.

V gene TRBV6-1 combines with J gene TRBJ1-1, with D hard to call. CDR3 length: 15 amino acids. Germline V gene lookup returns CDR1 MNHNS and CDR2 SASEGT. V was clipped by 0 bases and J by 2 bases, with 10 bases between them. As DNA, the CDR3 is TGTGCCAGCAGTGAAGCGATAGGTGCCAACACTGAAGCTTTCTTT. Residues: CASSEAIGANTEAFF.

This sequence joins TRBV4-1 and TRBJ2-7, with D perhaps assigned TRBD1 or TRBD2 (5 bases each). The CDR3 consists of 16 residues. Germline CDR1 reads MGHRA; CDR2 reads YSYEKL. The germline V and J ends were trimmed by 0 bases and 9 bases, with 21 bases remaining between them. The CDR3 here is CASSQEGSTGVDGQYF. For the CDR3, the DNA is TGCGCCAGCAGCCAAGAGGGGAGTACAGGCGTCGATGGGCAGTACTTC.

The V gene is TRBV19, the J gene TRBJ1-5; 8 nucleotides align to TRBD1. Trimming removed 3 bases from V and 3 bases from J; junction bases left unmatched: 1. Per the germline V gene, CDR1 is LNHDA and CDR2 is SQIVND (reference sequence). The CDR3 totals 14 residues. CDR3 residues: CASSIRGPNQPQHF. The CDR3 DNA follows: TGTGCCAGTAGTATCAGGGGGCCCAATCAGCCCCAGCATTTT.

This clone appeared a single time. V is TRBV15 and J is TRBJ2-1; 7 nucleotides align to TRBD2. CDR1 is LNHNV and CDR2 is YYDKDF in the germline V gene (reference sequence). Unmatched junction bases numbered 13, after V lost 1 base and J lost 4 bases. The CDR3 length is 18 residues. The CDR3 here is CATSRGASGGMKYNEQFF. Here the CDR3 DNA reads TGTGCCACCAGCAGAGGGGCTAGCGGAGGGATGAAGTACAATGAGCAGTTCTTC.

The chain carries TRBV6-6 and TRBJ1-1; D is unresolved. In germline, CDR1 is MNHNY, CDR2 SVGAGI (reference sequence). The V and J ends lost 0 bases and 5 bases respectively, with 7 bases between them. CDR3 length: 13 amino acids. The CDR3 DNA is TGTGCCAGCAGTTACTCGTTGGGTACTGAAGCTTTCTTT. Residues: CASSYSLGTEAFF.

The chain has TRBV18 and TRBJ1-5; D might be TRBD1 (5 bases). The V end lost 2 bases, the J end lost 7 bases, and 12 bases lay between the germline ends. CDR1 is KGHSH, CDR2 LQKENI, per germline. There are 14 residues in the CDR3. The CDR3 sequence is CASSPTQGWQPQHF. CDR3 nucleotides: TGTGCCAGCTCACCAACTCAGGGATGGCAGCCCCAGCATTTT. Full variable domain (missing parts from reference TRBV18 and TRBJ1-5): NAGVMQNPRHLVRRRGQEARLRCSPMKGHSHVYWYRQLPEEGLKFMVYLQKENIIDESGMPKERFSAEFPKEGPSILRIQQVVRGDSAAYFCASSPTQGWQPQHFGDGTRLSIL.

The gene calls are TRBV28 and TRBJ1-5, with TRBD1 identical over 7 bases. Germline V gives CDR1 MDHEN, CDR2 SYDVKM. The V gene end was trimmed by 6 bases and the J gene end by 5 bases; junction bases not matched to a gene: 4. CDR3 size: 13 residues. CDR3 sequence reads: CASRNQGDQPQHF. CDR3 DNA sequence: TGTGCCAGCAGGAATCAGGGGGATCAGCCCCAGCATTTT.

The chain joins TRBV5-6 to TRBJ2-1; D unclear. This CDR3 has 12 residues. CDR1 SGHDT and CDR2 YYEEEE come from the germline V gene. Trimming removed 1 base from V and 8 bases from J, with 7 bases in between. The CDR3 spells CASSLQPHEQFF. CDR3 sequence (DNA): TGTGCCAGCAGCTTGCAACCCCATGAGCAGTTCTTC.

The J gene is TRBJ1-1, the V gene TRBV27; 8 bases are shared with TRBD1. This CDR3 region has 16 residues. CDR1 is MNHEY and CDR2 is SMNVEV in the germline V gene (reference sequence). J gave up 0 bases and V 5 bases, and 8 bases lay outside the gene matches. For the CDR3, the DNA is TGTGCCAGCAGTCCCCCAGGGGGCTTTCTGAACACTGAAGCTTTCTTT. It encodes CASSPPGGFLNTEAFF.

This sequence joins TRBV30 and TRBJ2-7, with 7 bases aligning to TRBD2. CDR1 GTSNPN and CDR2 SVGIG come from the germline V gene (reference sequence). This CDR3 has 17 amino acids. V trimming: 4 bases; J trimming: 5 bases; junction bases outside the gene matches: 20. The CDR3, as DNA: TGTGCCTGGAATAGGAGGGCTAGCGGTAGGAGTCCCCACGAGCAGTACTTC. It translates to CAWNRRASGRSPHEQYF. Complete variable domain (other parts from reference TRBV30 and TRBJ2-7): SQTIHQWPATLVQPVGSPLSLECTVEGTSNPNLYWYRQAAGRGLQLLFYSVGIGQISSEVPQNLSASRPQDRQFILSSKKLLLSDSGFYLCAWNRRASGRSPHEQYFGPGTRLTVT.

The chain combines TRBV7-2 with TRBJ1-5; TRBD1 is a possible D gene (5 bases). The V end lost 4 bases, the J end lost 7 bases, and 23 bases lay between the germline ends. Germline CDR1 SGHTA, CDR2 FQGNSA. This CDR3 has 17 amino acids. CDR3 in DNA: TGTGCCAGCAGCTCGCTCCGGGACGGCGGTGGAAGCCAGCCCCAGCATTTT. Its protein product is CASSSLRDGGGSQPQHF. The whole variable domain, remainder taken from reference TRBV7-2 and TRBJ1-5, is GAGVSQSPSNKVTEKGKDVELRCDPISGHTALYWYRQSLGQGLEFLIYFQGNSAPDKSGLPSDRFSAERTGGSVSTLTIQRTQQEDSAVYLCASSSLRDGGGSQPQHFGDGTRLSIL.